These T cell receptor beta chains were read from a single sample in a study of T-cell reconstitution after alpha-beta-depleted transplantation in children. TCRdb recomputed calls from the PCR reads with MiXCR, one row per CDR3 protein. This sample has 350,000 to 450,000 distinct CDR3 sequences, with roughly 20% found just once. The sample was PBMCs from the stem cell graft donor, taken from the stem cell graft. These receptors were taken from a human donor who donated a stem cell graft to a child with acute myeloid leukemia. Each CDR3 is given with its conserved first and last residue. The D gene is left open where the match is weak. Rows give clone size only sometimes, using once, few, many, or a class for an expanded clone.

size	J	V	D	DNA	CDR3
NA	TRBJ2-3	TRBV29-1	NA	TGCAGCGTCCGGGGTGCAGATACGCAGTATTTT	CSVRGADTQYF
NA	TRBJ2-3	TRBV9	NA	TGTGCCAGCACAAATAAAGCGGGTGCGACGCAGTATTTT	CASTNKAGATQYF
few	TRBJ1-1	TRBV5-5	NA	TGTGCCAGCTACCTGACAGAGAACACTGAAGCTTTCTTT	CASYLTENTEAFF
NA	TRBJ2-7	TRBV5-1	NA	TGCGCCAGCAGCTTGGGTTCTGGGAGCTCCCACTCCTACGAGCAGTACTTC	CASSLGSGSSHSYEQYF
few	TRBJ2-2	TRBV27	TRBD1	TGTGCCAGCAGTTTAGATTGGACAGGGAACACCGGGGAGCTGTTTTTT	CASSLDWTGNTGELFF
few	TRBJ2-6	TRBV5-1	NA	TGCGCCAGCAGCTTGACGATGGCTGGGGCCAACGTCCTGACTTTC	CASSLTMAGANVLTF
few	TRBJ1-1	TRBV5-1	NA	TGCGCCAGCAGCTCCCAGACACAGAACACTGAAGCTTTCTTT	CASSSQTQNTEAFF
few	TRBJ2-7	TRBV4-1	TRBD2	TGCGCCAGCAGCCAAGCCCCGGGACTAGCGGGAGGCTACGAGCAGTACTTC	CASSQAPGLAGGYEQYF
few	TRBJ2-5	TRBV4-1	NA	TGCGCCAGCAGCCAAAGGGACTCCCGAGTGGCGTACTTC	CASSQRDSRVAYF
few	TRBJ2-1	TRBV7-3	TRBD2	TGTGCCAGCAGCAATAGCGGGAGTTACAATGAGCAGTTCTTC	CASSNSGSYNEQFF
few	TRBJ2-1	TRBV24-1	TRBD2	TGTGCCACCAGTGATGCCTCCGGTAGCGGGAGGTACAATGAGCAGTTCTTC	CATSDASGSGRYNEQFF
many	TRBJ2-3	TRBV2	NA	TGTGCCAGCAGTGTTGGGGCCGATACGCAGTATTTT	CASSVGADTQYF
few	TRBJ1-3	TRBV12-3/TRBV12-4	NA	TGTGCCAGCAGTTTTGGGCAGCCTGGAAACACCATATATTTT	CASSFGQPGNTIYF
NA	TRBJ2-5	TRBV9	TRBD1	TGTGCCAGCAGCCCAGGGGACAGGGTGGGAGAGACCCAGTACTTC	CASSPGDRVGETQYF
many	TRBJ2-7	TRBV11-2	TRBD2	TGTGCCAGCAGCTTAGATCTATCGCGGGAGGGCGGATCCTACGAGCAGTACTTC	CASSLDLSREGGSYEQYF
NA	TRBJ2-7	TRBV28	TRBD1	TGTGCCAGCAGTTGGCAACAGGGGGCCGAGCAGTACTTC	CASSWQQGAEQYF
few	TRBJ2-7	TRBV29-1	NA	TGCAGCGTCGTGACAAATTCCTACGAGCAGTACTTC	CSVVTNSYEQYF
few	TRBJ2-3	TRBV12-3/TRBV12-4	NA	TGTGCCAGCACCGAAATCCCCAGGTCCCCCACAGATACGCAGTATTTT	CASTEIPRSPTDTQYF
many	TRBJ2-1	TRBV20-1	TRBD2	TGCAGTGCCCGAGGAGCGGGAAGCTCCTACAATGAGCAGTTCTTC	CSARGAGSSYNEQFF
few	TRBJ2-2	TRBV12-3/TRBV12-4	TRBD2	TGTGCCAGCAGTTTTCTAGCGGGAGTTCCTGGGGAGCTGTTTTTT	CASSFLAGVPGELFF
few	TRBJ1-1	TRBV5-1	NA	TGCGCCAGCAGCTTTCGGAGGAACACTGAAGCTTTCTTT	CASSFRRNTEAFF
NA	TRBJ2-3	TRBV28	TRBD2	TGTGCCAGCAGTCCGAGGCGAGCGGGAGGGCCCGATACGCAGTATTTT	CASSPRRAGGPDTQYF
NA	TRBJ2-7	TRBV7-9	TRBD2	TGTGCCAGCAGCTGGGGGACTAGCGGGAGCGAGCAGTACTTC	CASSWGTSGSEQYF